This T cell receptor beta chain was observed in a study of blood T cells in healthy people across ages. The study, taken as a whole, reports: Per-million-T-cell TCR beta diversity fell roughly linearly with age.

This clonotype has ten or more counts. Its target is not known. Germline-derived CDR1 and CDR2 are SGHTA and FQGNSA. The CDR3 spans 12 residues. The ends were cut back, 5 bases at V and 2 bases at J, with 5 bases in the middle. Sample-barcoded 5' priming and a J-beta primer mix drove a second PCR of 7 to 11 cycles. Unique molecular identifiers of 12 random nucleotides labeled each cDNA. TCRdb passed the 5' RACE reads through MiXCR, listing each CDR3 protein once. The sample yields 850,000 to 950,000 distinct CDR3 sequences, less than 35% seen once. The chain uses TRBV7-2 and TRBJ2-3; D uncertain. The sequenced sample consisted of blood. This TCR derives from a woman older than 75 in good health. CDR3 in DNA: TGTGCCAGCAGCGAGCCCACAGATACGCAGTATTTT. Residues: CASSEPTDTQYF.